The 2 T cell receptor beta chains reported below all come from one sample, sequenced in a study of T cells in Graves' hyperthyroidism and ophthalmopathy. Amplified regions were TCR beta CDR3 sequences from RNA transcripts. The HTBI primer set was used in a first-round RT-PCR of the TCR CDR3. TCRdb re-analysed the multiplex PCR reads in MiXCR, keeping a single row per CDR3 protein. The sample lists around 300,000 distinct CDR3 sequences; 13% were seen once. The specimen sequenced was blood. The receptors were gathered from a woman aged 25 to 39 with Graves' hyperthyroidism that later progressed to Graves' ophthalmopathy.

Comment on this clonotype: Being one base from a much bigger clone, this may be a read error. The gene calls are TRBV9 and TRBJ2-1; 11 nucleotides align to TRBD2. The CDR3 runs to 15 residues. Germline CDR1 SGDLS, CDR2 YYNGEE. Unmatched junction bases numbered 3, after V lost 4 bases and J lost 3 bases. In DNA, the CDR3 is TGTGCCAGCAGCCCGGGACTAGCGGACTACAATGAGCAGTTCTTC. Residues: CASSPGLADYNEQFF.

The table lists this clonotype with many counts. This sequence joins TRBV5-1 and TRBJ2-7; D could derive from TRBD1 or TRBD2 (6 bases each). The CDR3 is 14 amino acids. V dropped 4 bases and J dropped 5 bases, with 16 bases sitting between them. Germline CDR1 and CDR2: SGHRS and YFSETQ. CDR3 DNA: TGCGCCAGCAGCCAAAGGGGGGCGGTAAACGAGCAGTACTTC. Its protein product is CASSQRGAVNEQYF.